This TCR beta chain stems from a study of CD8+ T cells in alopecia areata. This clone occurred a few times. The sequencing template was cDNA reverse transcribed from extracted RNA. Clones were read by immunoSEQ multiplex PCR, and TCRdb kept only the in-frame ones, dropping some. The table has 150,000 to 200,000 clones, 58% seen once. CDR3 length: 14 amino acids. Germline V gene lookup returns CDR1 LNHDA and CDR2 SQIVND (reference sequence). With 7 bases removed from V and 1 base from J, the gap between germline ends came to 13 bases. Treatment given: oral pan-JAK inhibitor, 5-10 mg twice daily. The source of this sequence is a human donor with alopecia areata. Sample: CD4+ T cells sorted from blood, taken at approximately week 56, from a patient treated with tofacitinib. V gene TRBV19 combines with J gene TRBJ1-2; a weak D match, TRBD1 (6 bases). CDR3: CASTSGTNNYGYTF. CDR3 coding DNA: TGTGCCAGTACCTCCGGGACAAATAACTATGGCTACACCTTC.